This paragraph reports one TCR beta chain. V was pared by 0 bases and J by 4 bases, with 4 bases of the junction left unmatched. This CDR3 region has 17 residues. Germline V CDR1 and CDR2: SGHVS, FNYEAQ. Authors' methods: Amplification from reference gene primers served as the basis for estimated nucleated cell counts. Produced via immunoSEQ multiplex PCR; TCRdb's table is partial and in-frame only. Clonal size and the V and J genes are those of that table, whereas D and trimming came from the DNA. This sample has about 100,000 clones; 85% occur once, and the top ten carry around an eighth. The sample is drawn from a study of blood T cell repertoires in COVID-19. Study-wide background: Samples representing acute and convalescent COVID-19 were sourced from the United States, Italy and Spain. Nucleic acid was either cDNA or gDNA, and it came from T cells, B-cell-depleted T cells, or PBMCs.

V is TRBV7-6 and J is TRBJ2-1, with 12 bases matching TRBD1. Sequenced sample: peripheral blood. The TCR was taken from a middle-aged man with active or convalescent COVID-19. The CDR3 sequence is CASSLAWGQGAYNEQFF. The CDR3, as DNA: TGTGCCAGCAGCTTAGCGTGGGGACAGGGGGCGTACAATGAGCAGTTCTTC.